Listed here are 11 T cell receptor beta chains from one sample, sequenced in a study of blood T cell repertoires in COVID-19. The data were produced by immunoSEQ multiplex PCR, yet TCRdb's version contains in-frame clones alone and is incomplete. The repertoire holds about 200,000 clones, approximately 84% seen once, with 6% to 8% in the top ten. Sequencing used peripheral blood. The receptors shown here come from a human donor with acute or convalescent COVID-19. The donor label of this sample is uncertain.

The chain links TRBV7-2 to TRBJ2-1, with 12 bases matching TRBD2. V was clipped by 6 bases and J by 7 bases; unmatched bases: 10. Per germline, CDR1 SGHTA and CDR2 FQGNSA. This CDR3 spans 16 amino acids. The CDR3 coding sequence is TGTGCCAGCAGATCCAGGACTAGCGGGGCTTTTAATGAGCAGTTCTTC. Its protein is CASRSRTSGAFNEQFF.

The CDR3 sequence: CASSLAGTGDGYTF. The CDR3 nucleotides read TGCGCCAGCAGCTTGGCCGGAACAGGGGATGGCTACACCTTC. V gene TRBV5-1 combines with J gene TRBJ1-2, with 7 bases fitting TRBD1. CDR3 length: 14 amino acids. Unmatched junction bases numbered 5, after V lost 0 bases and J lost 6 bases. Per the germline V gene, CDR1 is SGHRS and CDR2 is YFSETQ.

This clone was seen just once. The chain links TRBV5-4 to TRBJ2-5; the D gene is possibly TRBD2 (6 bases). CDR1 is SGHNT and CDR2 is YYREEE in the germline V gene (reference sequence). The CDR3 covers 14 residues. Trimming removed 4 bases from V and 0 bases from J, with 10 bases in between. The CDR3 protein is CASSPGGHQETQYF. In DNA form, the CDR3 reads TGTGCCAGCAGCCCCGGGGGTCACCAAGAGACCCAGTACTTC. Filled out from reference TRBV5-4 and TRBJ2-5, the complete variable domain reads ETGVTQSPTHLIKTRGQQVTLRCSSQSGHNTVSWYQQALGQGPQFIFQYYREEENGRGNFPPRFSGLQFPNYSSELNVNALELDDSALYLCASSPGGHQETQYFGPGTRLLVL.

The chain joins TRBV6-1 to TRBJ2-1, with D perhaps matching TRBD2 (5 bases). The CDR3 length is 17 residues. Between the trimmed V and J ends, which lost 0 bases and 4 bases, there was a span of 16 bases. Germline CDR1 and CDR2: MNHNS and SASEGT. CDR3 DNA sequence: TGTGCCAGCAGTGAAGCGGACTTCCCCTGGGCATACAATGAGCAGTTCTTC. As protein: CASSEADFPWAYNEQFF.

The gene calls are TRBV7-3 and TRBJ2-5; the D is unclear. Germline V CDR1 and CDR2: SGHTA, FQGTGA. This CDR3 spans 13 amino acids. Trimming removed 2 bases from V and 2 bases from J, with 6 bases in between. The CDR3 is CASSLVQQETQYF. CDR3 nucleotides: TGTGCCAGCAGCTTAGTGCAGCAAGAGACCCAGTACTTC.

The chain links TRBV7-3 to TRBJ1-1; tentatively, D is TRBD1 (5 bases). The CDR3 length is 13 residues. From germline, CDR1 is SGHTA and CDR2 FQGTGA. The ends were cut back, 7 bases at V and 3 bases at J, with 12 bases in the middle. The CDR3 DNA is TGTGCCAGCAAAGGCAGGGCTGACACTGAAGCTTTCTTT. Its translation: CASKGRADTEAFF.

This chain connects TRBV7-9 to TRBJ1-2; a weak D match, TRBD1 (6 bases). This CDR3 has 13 amino acids. V lost 4 bases and J 8 bases, leaving 14 bases between the germline ends. In germline, CDR1 is SEHNR, CDR2 FQNEAQ (reference sequence). CDR3 coding DNA: TGTGCCAGCAGCTCCTTAGACAGGTCCGGCTACACCTTC. Its protein product is CASSSLDRSGYTF.

V is TRBV5-1 and J is TRBJ2-1; the match to TRBD2 covers 9 bases. The CDR3 consists of 15 residues. Germline trimming cut 2 bases from V and 4 bases from J; bases unmatched to any gene: 4. The germline CDR1 and CDR2 sequences are SGHRS and YFSETQ. The CDR3 region is CASSFDGLAYNEQFF. The CDR3 nucleotides are TGCGCCAGCAGCTTCGACGGACTAGCGTACAATGAGCAGTTCTTC.

The CDR3 DNA reads TGTGCCAGCAGCGCCAGCTCCTACGAGCAGTACTTC. This sequence encodes CASSASSYEQYF. V gene TRBV9 combines with J gene TRBJ2-7; D uncertain. The V and J ends lost 3 bases and 0 bases respectively, with 4 bases between them. Looked up from germline, CDR1 is SGDLS and CDR2 is YYNGEE. The CDR3 loop spans 12 amino acids.

The sample holds a few counts of this clone. The chain recombines TRBV28 with TRBJ1-6; no firm D call. V was clipped by 6 bases and J by 7 bases, with 16 bases between them. Germline assignment: CDR1 MDHEN and CDR2 SYDVKM. This CDR3 comprises 15 residues. This CDR3 reads CASRPGGTENSPLHF. Written as DNA, the CDR3 is TGTGCCAGCAGGCCCGGAGGTACAGAGAATTCACCCCTCCACTTT.

The chain uses TRBV12-5 and TRBJ1-5, with 7 bases fitting TRBD1. The germline V gene has CDR1 LGHNT and CDR2 FRNRAP. Trimming took 0 bases from V and 10 from J; bases not matched to a gene: 9. The CDR3 has 15 residues. CDR3 amino acids: CASGLVPGGLLPQHF. The CDR3 nucleotides read TGTGCTAGTGGTTTGGTACCAGGGGGGTTACTACCCCAGCATTTT.